Below are 4 T cell receptor beta chains sequenced from a single sample in a study of tumor-infiltrating lymphocytes in primary liver carcinoma. From around 18-30 mg of unsorted bulk tissue, DNA and RNA were co-extracted together. The researchers produced TCR beta cDNA from roughly 500 ng total RNA with a constant-region primer. ARM-PCR was slightly modified, and three nested multiplex PCR rounds with it gave rise to the TCR beta libraries. TRBV1-TRBV30 forward primers and a C-beta reverse primer were used in the first two PCR rounds, which each ran for approximately 10 cycles. TCRdb called the multiplex PCR reads again in MiXCR, with one record for every CDR3 protein. This sample has over 100,000 distinct CDR3 sequences, with less than 75% found just once. Sequencing was carried out using tumor-adjacent normal liver tissue. Every receptor here comes from an older woman with primary liver carcinoma and hepatitis B virus infection.

For this clonotype: At one boundary the junction diverges from the germline segment, which might be a read error. The chain uses TRBV6-2 or TRBV6-3 and TRBJ1-4; no clear D gene. The V gene's germline CDR1 is MNHEY and CDR2 SVGEGT. This CDR3 has 16 amino acids. CDR3 loop: CANSYSPGTSNENLFF. DNA of the CDR3: TGTGCCAACAGTTACTCACCGGGAACCTCTAATGAAAACCTGTTTTTT.

This clonotype showed up just once. A read error is likely, as this CDR3 ends without the conserved phenylalanine or tryptophan. The genes are TRBV18 and TRBJ2-1; D is uncertain. The CDR3 is 16 amino acids. The V gene lost 0 bases and the J gene lost 5 bases, with 14 bases spanning the gap. Germline CDR1 is KGHSH and CDR2 is LQKENI. CDR3 bases: TGTGCCAGCTCACCACCGTCAAGGGCTTCAAACAATGAGCAGTTCTTA. Its protein is CASSPPSRASNNEQFL.

On this clonotype itself: One base away lies a much larger clone, so this may be a sequencing read error. The V gene is TRBV7-9, the J gene TRBJ2-5; D perhaps matches TRBD2 (5 bases). There are 14 residues in the CDR3. The V gene's germline CDR1 is SEHNR and CDR2 FQNEAQ (reference sequence). V lost 0 bases, J lost 9 bases, and 14 bases lay in between. In DNA form, the CDR3 reads TGTGCCAGCAGCTTAGCGGGCATGGAGGAGTCCCAGTACTTC. It codes for CASSLAGMEESQYF.

The chain joins TRBV4-2 to TRBJ2-1; 7 nucleotides align to TRBD2. Trimming removed 0 bases from V and 8 bases from J; junction bases left unmatched: 7. There are 15 residues in the CDR3. CDR1 LGHNA and CDR2 YNFKEQ come from the germline V gene. The chain's CDR3 is CASSQELAHGDEQFF. In nucleotides, the CDR3 is TGTGCCAGCAGCCAAGAACTAGCGCACGGAGATGAGCAGTTCTTC.